What follows is one T cell receptor beta chain and its context. What it recognizes is unknown. This sample was included in a study of vaccination and CD4 T cells after COVID-19. Turning to the study itself: The cells in question were stimulated using overlapping spike peptides derived from SARS-CoV-2, HCoV-NL63, HCoV-OC43 and HCoV-229E. General study results and limits: From about 20 to 38, the median of SARS-CoV-2-reactive clonotypes rose without reaching significance.

Sequenced with the Oncomine TCR Beta short-read assay was DNA taken from cultured CD4+ T cells. TCRdb independently ran MiXCR on the PCR reads; one entry per CDR3 protein. The sample has about 27,000 distinct CDR3 sequences, about two thirds seen once. Germline trimming cut 5 bases from V and 3 bases from J; bases unmatched to any gene: 11. The CDR3 has 18 residues. Germline V gene data show CDR1 as MDHEN and CDR2 as SYDVKM. As to treatment: roughly 11-day PBMC culture with coronavirus spike peptide pools or control peptides (ViraFEST assay). ViraFEST enlarged antigen-specific T cell populations with peptide pools and afterwards sequenced TCRs.

The receptor was derived from a human donor who received a COVID-19 vaccine. The chain links TRBV28 to TRBJ2-2; 11 bases line up with TRBD1. Sequences were derived from CD4+ T cells from blood, cultured in vitro, sampled after SARS-CoV-2 vaccination. CDR3 residues: CASSESGTGGTHTGELFF. The CDR3 DNA follows: TGTGCCAGCAGTGAATCCGGGACAGGGGGGACGCACACCGGGGAGCTGTTTTTT.